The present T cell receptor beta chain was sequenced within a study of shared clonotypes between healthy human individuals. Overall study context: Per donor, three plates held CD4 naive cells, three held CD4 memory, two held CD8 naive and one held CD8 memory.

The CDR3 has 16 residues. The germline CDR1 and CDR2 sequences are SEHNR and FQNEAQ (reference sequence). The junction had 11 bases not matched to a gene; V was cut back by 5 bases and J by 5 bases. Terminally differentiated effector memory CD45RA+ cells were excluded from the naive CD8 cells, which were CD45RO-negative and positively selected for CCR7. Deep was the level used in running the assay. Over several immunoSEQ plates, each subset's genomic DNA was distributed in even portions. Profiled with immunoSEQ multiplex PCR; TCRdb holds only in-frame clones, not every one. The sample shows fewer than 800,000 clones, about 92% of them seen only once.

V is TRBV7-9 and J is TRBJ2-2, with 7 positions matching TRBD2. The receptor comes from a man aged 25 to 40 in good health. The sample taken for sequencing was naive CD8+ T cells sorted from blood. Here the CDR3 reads CASSPGGGSGTGELFF. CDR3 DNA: TGTGCCAGCAGCCCTGGTGGGGGTAGCGGGACCGGGGAGCTGTTTTTT.